Sequencing of this T cell receptor beta chain was carried out in a study of T cells in Graves' hyperthyroidism and ophthalmopathy (dated by TCRdb to 2018 to 2020). Describing the broader study: Peripheral blood samples were taken at the time of initial diagnosis, prior to any treatment. TCR V-J signatures able to tell the groups apart were searched for in a discovery cohort of about a hundred patients, of whom roughly 42 had Graves' ophthalmopathy and around 56 had stable Graves' hyperthyroidism. Whether ophthalmopathy could be predicted prospectively was tested in an independent validation cohort made up of fewer than 20 hyperthyroidism patients plus 17 patients who later progressed to ophthalmopathy. The roughly 94 discovery patients were randomly divided into training and test sets at a 7:3 ratio. In roughly six Graves' hyperthyroidism patients, the study also compared T-cell repertoires from thyroid tissue with T-cell repertoires from blood. Once sampling was done, hyperthyroidism patients were given methimazole at a starting dose of 30 mg daily, whereas ophthalmopathy patients were given high-dose intravenous methylprednisolone. The paper reports TCR Vbeta CDR3 sequencing of over 130 peripheral blood samples: under 45 ophthalmopathy, 75 to 80 hyperthyroidism and about 17 progressor patients.

TCR beta CDR3 regions were amplified from RNA transcripts. The TCR CDR3 was subjected to a first round of RT-PCR using the HTBI primer set and the Qiagen OneStep RT-PCR kit. Libraries were constructed in a second round of multiplex PCR, after which size selection and purification were performed. Libraries were sequenced paired-end with 100 bp reads on an Illumina HiSeq2000. On the study's bioinformatics: SOAPnuke was used to process the raw data, throwing out any read that contained adapters or uncalled bases, had a mean Phred below 15, or lacked an exact constant-primer or identifier match. COPE v1.2.5 was used to merge the high-quality paired reads, and each unique nucleotide sequence was defined as a clonotype. MiTCR v1.1 was used to align clonotypes to the IMGT TRBV, TRBD and TRBJ reference segments. Analysis was restricted to V-J combinations with a frequency above 0.0001, which covered 99.2% of repertoires. The TCS score was defined as F50 (clonal expansion) divided by E x V (chaos), with BLOSUM62-based TCRdist calculated between CDR3 peptides within each V-J. Welch's t-statistics and random forest reduced some 510 V-J features to fewer than 15, which were used in a naive Bayes classifier (R e1071). TCRdb took the public reads, trimmed them with fastp at Q25, ran MiXCR for clone calling and kept in-frame beta chains. Rows matching on CDR3 protein sequence are summarized as one entry with the most common DNA and genes. TCRdb, not the original authors, processed these V and J calls. Within this sample are about 460,000 distinct CDR3 sequences, with about 20% of them counted one time only. The ten biggest clones cover 49% of the sample.

Results and caveats for the whole study, not just this receptor: Most expanded thyroid clonotypes (frequency above 0.001) were also found in blood, which suggests that blood repertoires may mirror thyroid immune responses. A 13 V-J signature model separated ophthalmopathy from stable hyperthyroidism, with just over 85% sensitivity and about 81% specificity in cross-validation and 80%/75% in testing. In validation, progression to ophthalmopathy was predicted by the model with more than 65% sensitivity and 72% to 85% specificity, a median of approximately 6.5 months before onset. Sample size was not statistically predetermined, and investigators were not blinded to group allocation.

On this clonotype: The antigen this receptor binds is unknown. Germline and junction disagree at one end, which may indicate a read error.

In the ophthalmopathy patients, disease was moderately to severely active, with a Clinical Activity Score of 3 or more, a NOSPECS grade of 4 or more, and a duration of less than 3 months. The study excluded patients with uncontrolled infections, other autoimmune diseases, pregnancy or lactation. Diagnoses relied on clinical symptoms, serum thyroxine and TRAb, thyroid ultrasound and orbital computed tomography. Ficoll-Paque density gradient centrifugation was used to isolate PBMCs from 10 ml of fresh peripheral blood. Trizol reagent was used to extract total RNA, and RNA quality was then checked on an Agilent 2100 Bioanalyzer. The TCR was taken from a woman aged 70 to 79 with Graves' ophthalmopathy. The specimen was blood.

The CDR3 amino acid sequence is: CAGRASGSIEQYF. In nucleotides, the sequence is TGTGCCGGCAGGGCTAGCGGGAGTATCGAGCAGTACTTC. Recombination connected TRBV6-2 or TRBV6-3 to TRBJ2-7, with 10 junctional bases fitting TRBD2. The germline V gene sets CDR1 to MNHEY and CDR2 to SVGEGT. Inclusive of the bounding cysteine and phenylalanine, the CDR3 is 13 residues long. This entry keeps only the CDR3 DNA: 39 bases, framed from base 1.